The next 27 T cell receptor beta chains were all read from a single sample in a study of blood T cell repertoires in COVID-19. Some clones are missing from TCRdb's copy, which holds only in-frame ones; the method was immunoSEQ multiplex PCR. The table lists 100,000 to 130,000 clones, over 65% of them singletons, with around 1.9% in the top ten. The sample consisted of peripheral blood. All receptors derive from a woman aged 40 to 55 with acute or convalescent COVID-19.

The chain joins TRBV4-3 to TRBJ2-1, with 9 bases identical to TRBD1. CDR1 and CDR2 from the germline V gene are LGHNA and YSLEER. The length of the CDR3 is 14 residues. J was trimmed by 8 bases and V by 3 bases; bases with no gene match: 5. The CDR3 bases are TGCGCCAGCAGCCACCGGGACAGGGATTATGAGCAGTTCTTC. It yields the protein CASSHRDRDYEQFF.

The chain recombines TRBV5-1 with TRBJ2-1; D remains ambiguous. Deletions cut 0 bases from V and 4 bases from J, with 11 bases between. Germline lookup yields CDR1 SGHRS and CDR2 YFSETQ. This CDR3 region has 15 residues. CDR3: CASSLAGSDYNEQFF. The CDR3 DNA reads TGCGCCAGCAGCTTGGCCGGGTCAGATTACAATGAGCAGTTCTTC.

In nucleotides, the CDR3 is TGTGCCAGCAGCCTCCGCCCCCCGGGACTAGCTTCGGGGGGCCAAGAGACCCAGTACTTC. Protein sequence: CASSLRPPGLASGGQETQYF. This sequence joins TRBV4-2 and TRBJ2-5, with 9 bases lining up with TRBD2. Germline V gene sequence: CDR1 LGHNA, CDR2 YNFKEQ. CDR3 length: 20 amino acids. Trimming at V came to 4 bases and at J to 1 base, leaving 19 bases not matched to a gene.

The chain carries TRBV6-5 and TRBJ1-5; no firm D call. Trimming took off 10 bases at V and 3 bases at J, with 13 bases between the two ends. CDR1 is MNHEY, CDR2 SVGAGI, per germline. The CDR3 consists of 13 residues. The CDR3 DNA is TGTGCCATCACCAACGAGGTCAATCAGCCCCAGCATTTT. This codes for CAITNEVNQPQHF.

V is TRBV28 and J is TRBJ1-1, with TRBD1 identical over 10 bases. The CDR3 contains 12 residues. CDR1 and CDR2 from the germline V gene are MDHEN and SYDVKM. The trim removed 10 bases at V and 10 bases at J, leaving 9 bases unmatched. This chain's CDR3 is CATRQGASLAFF. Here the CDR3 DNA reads TGTGCCACCCGACAGGGGGCGTCTCTAGCTTTCTTT.

In nucleotides, the CDR3 is TGTGCCTGGAGTGTACAGGGGGGGGCTCAGACCCAGTACTTC. The encoded protein is CAWSVQGGAQTQYF. The chain combines TRBV30 with TRBJ2-5; the D gene is possibly TRBD1 (8 bases). The CDR3 contains 14 residues. V lost 0 bases and J lost 6, with 14 bases in between. Germline V CDR1 and CDR2: GTSNPN, SVGIG (reference sequence).

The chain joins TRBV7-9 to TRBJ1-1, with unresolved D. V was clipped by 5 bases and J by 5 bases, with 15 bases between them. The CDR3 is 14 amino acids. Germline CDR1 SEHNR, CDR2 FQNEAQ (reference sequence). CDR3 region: CASSPARRGTEAFF. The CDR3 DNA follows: TGTGCCAGCAGCCCTGCCCGGAGAGGTACTGAAGCTTTCTTT.

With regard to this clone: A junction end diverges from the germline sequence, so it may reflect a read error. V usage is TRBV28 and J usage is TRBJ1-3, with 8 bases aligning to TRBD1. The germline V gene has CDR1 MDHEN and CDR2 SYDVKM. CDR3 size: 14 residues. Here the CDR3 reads CASSLWTGGNTIYF. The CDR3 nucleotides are TGTGCCAGCAGCTTATGGACAGGGGGAAACACCATATATTTT.

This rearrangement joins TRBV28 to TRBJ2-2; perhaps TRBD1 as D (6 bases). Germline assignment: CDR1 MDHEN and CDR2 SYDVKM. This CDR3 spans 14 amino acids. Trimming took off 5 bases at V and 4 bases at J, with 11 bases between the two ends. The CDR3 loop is CASSAGTFTGELFF. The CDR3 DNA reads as TGTGCCAGCAGTGCCGGGACATTCACCGGGGAGCTGTTTTTT.

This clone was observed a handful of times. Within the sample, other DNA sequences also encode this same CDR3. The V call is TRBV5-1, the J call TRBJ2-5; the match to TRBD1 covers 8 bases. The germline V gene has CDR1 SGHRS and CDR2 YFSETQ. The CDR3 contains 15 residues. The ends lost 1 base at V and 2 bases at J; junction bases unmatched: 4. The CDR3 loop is CASSLQGADQETQYF. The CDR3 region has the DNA TGCGCCAGCAGCTTGCAGGGGGCGGATCAAGAGACCCAGTACTTC. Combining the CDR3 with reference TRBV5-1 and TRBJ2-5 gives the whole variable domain KAGVTQTPRYLIKTRGQQVTLSCSPISGHRSVSWYQQTPGQGLQFLFEYFSETQRNKGNFPGRFSGRQFSNSRSEMNVSTLELGDSALYLCASSLQGADQETQYFGPGTRLLVL.

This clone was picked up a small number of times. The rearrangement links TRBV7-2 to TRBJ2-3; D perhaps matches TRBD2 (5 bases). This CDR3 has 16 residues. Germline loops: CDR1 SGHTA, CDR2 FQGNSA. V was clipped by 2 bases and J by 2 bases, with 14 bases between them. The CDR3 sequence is CASSLRRAGYTDTQYF. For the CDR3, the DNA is TGTGCCAGCAGCTTAAGGCGGGCCGGGTACACAGATACGCAGTATTTT.

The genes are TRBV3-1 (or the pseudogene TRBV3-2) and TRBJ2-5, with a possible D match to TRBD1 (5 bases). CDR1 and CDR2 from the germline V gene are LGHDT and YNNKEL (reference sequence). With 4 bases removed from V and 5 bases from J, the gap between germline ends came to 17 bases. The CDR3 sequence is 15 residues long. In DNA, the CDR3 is TGTGCCAGCAGCCCCCCGGGCAGGGTGAGGGAGACCCAGTACTTC. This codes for CASSPPGRVRETQYF.

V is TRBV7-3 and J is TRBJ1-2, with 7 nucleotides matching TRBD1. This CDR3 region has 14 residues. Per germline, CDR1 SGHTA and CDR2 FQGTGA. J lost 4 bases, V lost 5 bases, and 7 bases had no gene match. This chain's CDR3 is CASSPGGQTYGYTF. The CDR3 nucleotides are TGTGCCAGCAGCCCCGGGGGACAGACCTATGGCTACACCTTC.

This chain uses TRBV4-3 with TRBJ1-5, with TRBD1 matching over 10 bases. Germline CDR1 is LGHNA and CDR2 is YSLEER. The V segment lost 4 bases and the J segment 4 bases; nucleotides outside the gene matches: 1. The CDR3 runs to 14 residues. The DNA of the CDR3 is TGCGCCAGCAGCCTGGGACAGGGGAATCAGCCCCAGCATTTT. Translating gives CASSLGQGNQPQHF.

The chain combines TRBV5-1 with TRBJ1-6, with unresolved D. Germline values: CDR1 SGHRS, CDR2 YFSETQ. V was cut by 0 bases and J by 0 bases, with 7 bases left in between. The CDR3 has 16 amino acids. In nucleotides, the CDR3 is TGCGCCAGCAGCTTGGTTTCTAGCTCCTATAATTCACCCCTCCACTTT. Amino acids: CASSLVSSSYNSPLHF.

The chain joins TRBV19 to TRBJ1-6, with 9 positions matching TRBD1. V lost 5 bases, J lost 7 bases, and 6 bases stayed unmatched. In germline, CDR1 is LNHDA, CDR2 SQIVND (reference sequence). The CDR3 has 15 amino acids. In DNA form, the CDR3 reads TGTGCCAGTAGTGAAGGGGGACAGGGAAATTCACCCCTCCACTTT. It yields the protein CASSEGGQGNSPLHF.

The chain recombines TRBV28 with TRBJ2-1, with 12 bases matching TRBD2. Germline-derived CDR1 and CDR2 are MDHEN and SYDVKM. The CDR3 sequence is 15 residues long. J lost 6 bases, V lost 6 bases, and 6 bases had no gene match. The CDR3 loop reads CASRRLAGALNEQFF. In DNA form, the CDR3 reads TGTGCCAGCAGGAGACTAGCGGGGGCGCTCAATGAGCAGTTCTTC.

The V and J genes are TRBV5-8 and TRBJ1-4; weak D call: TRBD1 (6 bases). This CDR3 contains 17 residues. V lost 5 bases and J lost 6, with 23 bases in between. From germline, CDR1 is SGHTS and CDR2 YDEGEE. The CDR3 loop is CASSYTRGAYSDEKLFF. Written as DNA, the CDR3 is TGTGCCAGCAGTTATACCAGGGGAGCGTATTCGGATGAAAAACTGTTTTTT.

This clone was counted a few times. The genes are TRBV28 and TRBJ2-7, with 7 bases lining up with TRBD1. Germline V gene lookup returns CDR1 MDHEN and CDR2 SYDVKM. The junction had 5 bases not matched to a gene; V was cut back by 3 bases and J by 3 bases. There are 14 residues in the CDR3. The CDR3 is CASSLWDSYYEQYF. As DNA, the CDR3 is TGTGCCAGCAGTTTGTGGGACAGTTACTACGAGCAGTACTTC.

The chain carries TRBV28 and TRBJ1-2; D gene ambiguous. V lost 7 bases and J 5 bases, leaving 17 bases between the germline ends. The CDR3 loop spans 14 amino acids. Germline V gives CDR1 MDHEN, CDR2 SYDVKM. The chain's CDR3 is CASNEVGDGYGYTF. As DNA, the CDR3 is TGTGCCAGCAACGAGGTGGGTGACGGGTATGGCTACACCTTC.

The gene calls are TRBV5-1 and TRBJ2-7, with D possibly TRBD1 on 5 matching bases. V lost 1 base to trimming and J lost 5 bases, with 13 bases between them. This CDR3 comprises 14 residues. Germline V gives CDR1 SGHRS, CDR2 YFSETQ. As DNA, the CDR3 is TGCGCCAGCAGCTTGCAGGGTTGGGCGGACGAGCAGTACTTC. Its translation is CASSLQGWADEQYF.

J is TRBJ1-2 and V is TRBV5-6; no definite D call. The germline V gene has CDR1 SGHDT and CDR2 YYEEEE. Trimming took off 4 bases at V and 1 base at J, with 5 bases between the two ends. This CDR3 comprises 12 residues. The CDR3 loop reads CASSLYNYGYTF. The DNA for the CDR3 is TGTGCCAGCAGCCTATATAACTATGGCTACACCTTC.

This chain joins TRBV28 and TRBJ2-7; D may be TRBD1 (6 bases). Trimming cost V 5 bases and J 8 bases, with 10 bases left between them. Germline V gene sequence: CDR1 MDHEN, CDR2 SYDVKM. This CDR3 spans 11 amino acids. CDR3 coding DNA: TGTGCCAGCAGTACACAGGGTAAGCAGTACTTC. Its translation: CASSTQGKQYF.

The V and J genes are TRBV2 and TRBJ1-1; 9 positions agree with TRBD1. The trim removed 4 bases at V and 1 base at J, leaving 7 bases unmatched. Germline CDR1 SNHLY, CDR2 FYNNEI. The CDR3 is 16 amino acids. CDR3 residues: CASSVALGQGNTEAFF. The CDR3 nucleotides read TGTGCCAGCAGTGTAGCTTTGGGACAGGGGAACACTGAAGCTTTCTTT.

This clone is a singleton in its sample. This CDR3 is CASSGGRGYTDTQYF. The CDR3 DNA reads as TGTGCCAGTAGCGGAGGCAGGGGGTACACAGATACGCAGTATTTT. The chain has TRBV19 and TRBJ2-3; 7 bases agree with TRBD1. V lost 6 bases to trimming and J lost 2 bases; unmatched junction nucleotides: 8. The CDR3 is made up of 15 amino acids. Germline V gene data show CDR1 as LNHDA and CDR2 as SQIVND (reference sequence).

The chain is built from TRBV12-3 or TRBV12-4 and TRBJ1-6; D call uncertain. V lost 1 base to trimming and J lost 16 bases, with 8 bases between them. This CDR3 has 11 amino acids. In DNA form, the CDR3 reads TGTGCCAGCAGTTTAGGGGCCCTACTCCACTTT. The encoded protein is CASSLGALLHF.

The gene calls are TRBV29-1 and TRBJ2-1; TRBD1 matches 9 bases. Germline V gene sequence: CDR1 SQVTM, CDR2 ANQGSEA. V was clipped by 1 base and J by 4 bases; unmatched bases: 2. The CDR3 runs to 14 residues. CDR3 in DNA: TGCAGCGTTGAAGCGGGACAGGGTTACAATGAGCAGTTCTTC. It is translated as CSVEAGQGYNEQFF.